These T cell receptor beta chains were read from a single sample in a study of blood T cell repertoires in COVID-19. Data came from immunoSEQ multiplex PCR; TCRdb stores just in-frame clones and leaves some out. The sample lists roughly 190,000 clones, roughly 87% occurring once. Sequenced input: PBMCs or T cells enriched from blood (not recorded which). These receptors all stem from a woman aged 30 to 39 who had recovered from COVID-19. Both conserved end residues are part of each CDR3. Each record gives: clone size, V gene, D gene, J gene, CDR3 protein, CDR3 DNA. A D gene is named only where the DNA matches it firmly. The size field is filled for only some rows; it gives once, few, many or a size class.

.	TRBV9	.	TRBJ2-1	CASSPEGLTHNEQFF	TGTGCCAGCAGCCCGGAGGGCCTTACCCACAATGAGCAGTTCTTC
.	TRBV5-1	TRBD2	TRBJ2-3	CASSLGYRSGTSGDTQYF	TGCGCCAGCAGCCTCGGGTACCGCTCGGGGACTAGCGGAGATACGCAGTATTTT
.	TRBV7-3	TRBD2	TRBJ2-1	CASSSSSGTSGGSYNEQFF	TGTGCCAGCAGCTCCTCCTCCGGGACTAGCGGGGGTTCCTACAATGAGCAGTTCTTC
.	TRBV7-3	.	TRBJ2-1	CASSLGAEQFF	TGTGCCAGCAGCTTGGGAGCAGAGCAGTTCTTC
.	TRBV2	.	TRBJ2-7	CASADSSEQYF	TGTGCCAGCGCCGACAGTAGCGAGCAGTACTTC
.	TRBV7-9	TRBD2	TRBJ2-1	CASSLRSSGSGNEQFF	TGTGCCAGCAGCTTAAGGTCTAGCGGGAGTGGGAATGAGCAGTTCTTC
few	TRBV2	TRBD1	TRBJ2-7	CASRDRDSSYEQYF	TGTGCCAGCAGGGACCGGGACAGCTCCTACGAGCAGTACTTC
.	TRBV5-1	TRBD1	TRBJ2-4	CASSDLLTGGENIQYF	TGCGCCAGCAGCGATCTACTTACAGGGGGAGAAAACATTCAGTACTTC
.	TRBV4-2	TRBD1	TRBJ2-2	CASSQDQGAGELFF	TGTGCCAGCAGCCAGGATCAGGGGGCCGGGGAGCTGTTTTTT
.	TRBV19	.	TRBJ1-5	CASSSTGTFYQPQHF	TGTGCCAGTAGTTCCACTGGGACTTTTTATCAGCCCCAGCATTTT
.	TRBV3-1/TRBV3-2	.	TRBJ2-7	CASSSTYEQYF	TGTGCCAGCAGCTCCACCTACGAGCAGTACTTC
.	TRBV9	.	TRBJ2-5	CASSVGVQETQYF	TGTGCCAGCAGCGTAGGAGTCCAAGAGACCCAGTACTTC
.	TRBV4-2	TRBD1	TRBJ2-7	CASGTGGSLDYEQYF	TGTGCCAGCGGAACAGGGGGGTCCCTGGACTACGAGCAGTACTTC